This paragraph covers one T cell receptor (beta chain) sequence. V lost 3 bases and J lost 3; bases outside the gene matches: 4. The CDR3 is made up of 16 amino acids. Germline lookup yields CDR1 SGHNT and CDR2 YENEEA. The data stem from a study of blood T cell repertoires in COVID-19. Overall study context: T cells, B-cell-depleted T cells, or PBMCs supplied cDNA or gDNA.

Resolution of symptoms, clearance, or two negative PCRs was present in recovered Cohort 3 donors. Produced via immunoSEQ multiplex PCR; TCRdb's table is partial and in-frame only. The data contain 130,000 to 150,000 clones, about 89% of them seen just once; the ten biggest clones take up 11%. Sequencing was done on a sample of PBMCs or T cells enriched from blood (not recorded which). This clonotype was sampled from a man aged 60 to 75 who had recovered from COVID-19. The genes are TRBV11-3 and TRBJ2-2, with TRBD2 matching over 10 bases. CDR3 amino acids: CASSFFSGRDTGELFF. The DNA for the CDR3 is TGTGCCAGCAGCTTTTTCAGCGGGAGGGACACCGGGGAGCTGTTTTTT. Based on the CDR3 plus reference TRBV11-3 and TRBJ2-2, the full variable domain is EAGVVQSPRYKIIEKKQPVAFWCNPISGHNTLYWYLQNLGQGPELLIRYENEEAVDDSQLPKDRFSAERLKGVDSTLKIQPAELGDSAVYLCASSFFSGRDTGELFFGEGSRLTVL.